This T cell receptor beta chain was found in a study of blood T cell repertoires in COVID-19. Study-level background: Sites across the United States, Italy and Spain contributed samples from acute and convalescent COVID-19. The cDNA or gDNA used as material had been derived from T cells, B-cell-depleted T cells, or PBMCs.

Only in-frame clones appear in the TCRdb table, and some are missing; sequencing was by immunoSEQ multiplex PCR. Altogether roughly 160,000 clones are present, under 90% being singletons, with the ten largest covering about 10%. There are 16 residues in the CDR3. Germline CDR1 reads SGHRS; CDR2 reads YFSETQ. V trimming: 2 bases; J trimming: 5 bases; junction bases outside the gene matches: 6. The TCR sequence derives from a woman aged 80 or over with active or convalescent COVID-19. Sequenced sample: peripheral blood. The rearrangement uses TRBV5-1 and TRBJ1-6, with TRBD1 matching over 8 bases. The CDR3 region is CASSLIGQGHNSPLHF. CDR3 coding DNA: TGCGCCAGCAGCTTAATTGGACAGGGCCATAATTCACCCCTCCACTTT.